This TCR beta chain was recovered during a study of regulatory T cells in long-lasting Graves disease. The sample holds many counts of this clonotype. The authors built TCR beta libraries using iRepertoire HTBI primers and Arm-PCR of CDR3 regions. MiXCR was run by TCRdb on the multiplex PCR reads, yielding one entry per CDR3 protein. The sample lists a few hundred thousand distinct CDR3 sequences; over 15% were seen once. Time point described: newly diagnosed GD, antithyroid drugs for less than 3 months. PBMC RNA served as the TCR library source. The CDR3 length is 12 residues. Germline CDR1 SGHDN, CDR2 FVKESK. Trimming cost V 2 bases and J 7 bases, with 8 bases left between them. These data also featured in a second study, about T cells in Graves' hyperthyroidism and ophthalmopathy.

Material: peripheral blood mononuclear cells (PBMCs), obtained at new diagnosis, from a patient treated with antithyroid drugs. The source is a man aged 40-50 years with Graves disease. The J gene is TRBJ1-1, the V gene TRBV14; maybe TRBD1 (5 bases). CDR3 protein: CASSQLGLEAFF. The CDR3 DNA is TGTGCCAGCAGCCAATTGGGACTTGAAGCTTTCTTT. The full variable domain, in which reference TRBV14 and TRBJ1-1 provide the parts outside the CDR3, is EAGVTQFPSHSVIEKGQTVTLRCDPISGHDNLYWYRRVMGKEIKFLLHFVKESKQDESGMPNNRFLAERTGGTYSTLKVQPAELEDSGVYFCASSQLGLEAFFGQGTRLTVV.